The rows below give T cell receptor beta chains drawn from one sample of a study of T cell responses to AZD1222 COVID-19 vaccine. Only in-frame clones appear in the TCRdb table, and some are missing; sequencing was by immunoSEQ multiplex PCR. This sample carries 210,000 or so clones, approximately 94% of them seen once, and the ten largest clones take roughly 0.99%. The sample here was peripheral blood, taken on day 0 of MenACWY control vaccination. These receptors all stem from an adult in good health. CDR3s leave out the opening cysteine and the closing phenylalanine or tryptophan.

>TRBJ1-1|TRBV6-1
ASSEGSRDRGAF
>TRBJ2-3|TRBV7-6
ASSRSGGAGDTQY
>TRBJ1-1|TRBV7-2
ASSLWGNTEAF
>TRBJ1-6|TRBV6-5
ASSYPRRGAGSPLH
>TRBJ1-4|TRBV2
ATSRPVAGDEKLF
>TRBJ2-3|TRBV30
ALTRGLSTDTQY
>TRBJ1-2|TRBV6-6
ASSLQGNYGYT
>TRBJ1-2|TRBV7-2
ASSPRARGRDYGYT
>TRBJ2-3|TRBV19
ASSIDADTQY
>TRBJ2-1|TRBV21-1
ASSIGSGGEYNNEQF
>TRBJ1-5|TRBV7-2
ASSPSSGTNQPQH
>TRBJ1-1|TRBV19
ASTSTYSMNTEAF
>TRBJ1-1|TRBV5-4
ASSLEQGISTEAF
>TRBJ1-4|TRBV24-1
ATSDGGVGKLF
>TRBJ1-4|TRBV7-9
ASSDAGTGAGKLF
>TRBJ1-4|TRBV5-1
ASSPGQGVQNEKLF